This T cell receptor beta chain appears in the sequencing data of a study of response to subunit inactivated influenza vaccine. Study findings and constraints: Authors suggested each seasonal influenza vaccination recruits few new T cells.

A word on this clonotype: Its antigen remains unidentified.

Germline-derived CDR1 and CDR2 are MDHEN and SYDVKM. V shed 5 bases and J 8 bases; nucleotides not matched to a gene: 13. This CDR3 has 16 residues. TCRdb called the RT-PCR reads again in MiXCR, with one record for every CDR3 protein. Found here are a few hundred thousand distinct CDR3 sequences, 13% to 15% of them singletons; the top ten hold 11%. V gene TRBV28 combines with J gene TRBJ2-1; TRBD1 aligns across 9 bases. The sequencing here drew on PBMCs from blood, taken roughly 12 days after vaccination. This sequence was found in a man aged 45 to 65 who received an inactivated influenza vaccine. In DNA form, the CDR3 reads TGTGCCAGCAGTCCCCACAGGGGGCCGCCCGTGGATGAGCAGTTCTTC. Translating it yields CASSPHRGPPVDEQFF.